This TCR beta chain emerged from a study of T cells in Graves' hyperthyroidism and ophthalmopathy. Study observations and caveats: The blood repertoire included most of the expanded thyroid clonotypes above 0.001.

The cohort's ophthalmopathy patients, a group with duration under 3 months, had a Clinical Activity Score of at least 3 and a NOSPECS grade of at least 4. Exclusions: uncontrolled infection, other autoimmune disease, pregnancy, lactation. By sample fraction, this clonotype is medium-sized. No antigen is known for it. Per germline, CDR1 DFQATT and CDR2 SNEGSKA (reference sequence). CDR3 length equals 15 residues. Trimming pared 6 bases from V and 5 bases from J, leaving 23 bases between. TCR beta CDR3 regions were amplified from RNA. The HTBI primer set was used in a first-round RT-PCR of the TCR CDR3. TCRdb redid the calling of the multiplex PCR reads with MiXCR, one entry per CDR3 protein. Among around 34,000 distinct CDR3 sequences, around 52% were seen once, and the ten largest hold under 30%.

The chain carries TRBV20-1 and TRBJ2-7; D may correspond to TRBD1 or TRBD2 (6 bases each). Specimen: blood. This TCR was recovered from a woman aged 35 to 49 with Graves' ophthalmopathy. The CDR3 is CSATPAGHQPHEQYF. CDR3 DNA: TGCAGTGCCACCCCCGCGGGACATCAACCCCACGAGCAGTACTTC.